Following are 9 T cell receptor beta chains from one sample sequenced in a study of CD8+CD57+ T cells in acquired aplastic anemia. TCR beta VDJ combinations and CDR3 sequences were profiled from genomic DNA. Via MiXCR, TCRdb re-called the reads, giving one row per CDR3 protein. The data show about 180,000 distinct CDR3 sequences, about 47% seen once. The source material was sorted CD4+, CD8+, or CD8+CD57+ T cells (not recorded which) from PBMCs. These receptor sequences come from a human donor in good health.

In this sample, this clonotype turned up many times. This chain uses TRBV5-4 with TRBJ2-5; 9 nucleotides match TRBD1. The ends lost 0 bases at V and 6 bases at J; junction bases unmatched: 6. Germline CDR1 SGHNT, CDR2 YYREEE (reference sequence). The CDR3 is made up of 15 amino acids. The CDR3, as DNA: TGTGCCAGCAGCTTGGATAGGACAGGGGTAAAGACCCAGTACTTC. Its translation: CASSLDRTGVKTQYF.

The gene calls are TRBV2 and TRBJ1-3, with D hard to call. The CDR3 sequence is 16 residues long. V was clipped by 3 bases and J by 0 bases, with 12 bases between them. In germline, CDR1 is SNHLY, CDR2 FYNNEI. CDR3 nucleotides: TGTGCCAGCAGTGAGACCCTACCGAGCTCTGGAAACACCATATATTTT. It is translated as CASSETLPSSGNTIYF.

Concerning this clonotype: A clone one base away is much larger, so this may be a read error. Because the CDR3 is missing its conserved closing phenylalanine or tryptophan, this is likely a read error. The chain has TRBV12-3 or TRBV12-4 and TRBJ1-5; D gene unclear. This CDR3 comprises 14 residues. V was cut by 2 bases and J by 5 bases, with 10 bases left in between. The CDR3, as DNA: TGTGCCAGCAGTTTACTCGCAGGAGATCAGCCCCAGCATTAT. The encoded protein is CASSLLAGDQPQHY.

This clonotype was seen repeatedly, ten times or more. The chain has TRBV7-9 and TRBJ1-1; D may be TRBD1 (6 bases). V dropped 5 bases and J dropped 0 bases, with 13 bases sitting between them. The V gene's germline CDR1 is SEHNR and CDR2 FQNEAQ (reference sequence). The CDR3 length is 15 residues. Here the CDR3 DNA reads TGTGCCAGCAGCACAGGGTTTGTTATGAACACTGAAGCTTTCTTT. This translates into CASSTGFVMNTEAFF.

This clonotype was detected many times. The chain employs TRBV4-2 and TRBJ2-1; perhaps TRBD1 as D (6 bases). The V end was cut by 0 bases, the J end by 7 bases, with 22 bases between. CDR3 length: 18 residues. CDR1 is LGHNA and CDR2 is YNFKEQ in the germline V gene. The CDR3 sequence: CASSQEDRPDRDFNEQFF. CDR3 DNA: TGTGCCAGCAGCCAAGAGGATCGCCCGGACAGAGATTTTAATGAGCAGTTCTTC.

The chain couples TRBV2 to TRBJ2-5; D call uncertain. The V end lost 4 bases, the J end lost 6 bases, and 9 bases lay between the germline ends. Germline CDR1 is SNHLY and CDR2 is FYNNEI. The CDR3 is 12 residues long. The CDR3 here is CASSGSVQTQYF. Here the CDR3 DNA reads TGTGCCAGCAGTGGGTCCGTGCAGACCCAGTACTTC. The variable domain in full, completed from reference TRBV2 and TRBJ2-5, reads EPEVTQTPSHQVTQMGQEVILRCVPISNHLYFYWYRQILGQKVEFLVSFYNNEISEKSEIFDDQFSVERPDGSNFTLKIRSTKLEDSAMYFCASSGSVQTQYFGPGTRLLVL.

Ten or more counts support this clonotype. CDR3 bases: TGTGCCAGCAGCCTTCGGGTGTTAAAAGAGACCCAGTACTTC. Protein: CASSLRVLKETQYF. The chain recombines TRBV4-2 with TRBJ2-5, with D unresolved. Germline V gives CDR1 LGHNA, CDR2 YNFKEQ. The CDR3 contains 14 residues. Trimming removed 4 bases from V and 3 bases from J, with 12 bases in between.

This clonotype was observed once. The final CDR3 position lacks the conserved phenylalanine or tryptophan, pointing to a likely read error. No DNA is shown, since the ends of the CDR3 on it are uncertain; the CDR3 is the one TCRdb lists. The rearrangement links TRBV20-1 to TRBJ1-1. In germline, CDR1 is DFQATT, CDR2 SNEGSKA (reference sequence). The CDR3 is 9 residues long, counting both termini. This CDR3 reads CSASIERMI.

This clonotype was seen at least ten times. The chain couples TRBV20-1 to TRBJ2-3, with TRBD2 matching over 8 bases. Germline V gives CDR1 DFQATT, CDR2 SNEGSKA (reference sequence). The CDR3 is 17 residues long. J gave up 0 bases and V 4 bases, and 12 bases lay outside the gene matches. For the CDR3, the DNA is TGCAGTGCTAAACTCCCGCAACGGGAGGGGAGCACAGATACGCAGTATTTT. Translated: CSAKLPQREGSTDTQYF.